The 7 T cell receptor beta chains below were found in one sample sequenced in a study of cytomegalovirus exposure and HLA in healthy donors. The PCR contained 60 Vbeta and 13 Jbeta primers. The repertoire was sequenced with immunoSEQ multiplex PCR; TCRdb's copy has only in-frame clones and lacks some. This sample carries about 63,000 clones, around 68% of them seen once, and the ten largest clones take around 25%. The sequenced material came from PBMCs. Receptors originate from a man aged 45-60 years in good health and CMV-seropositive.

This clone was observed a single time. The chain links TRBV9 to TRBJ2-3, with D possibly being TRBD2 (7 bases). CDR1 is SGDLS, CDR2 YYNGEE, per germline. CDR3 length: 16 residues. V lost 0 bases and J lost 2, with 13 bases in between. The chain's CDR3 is CASSVDGRGATDTQYF. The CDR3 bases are TGTGCCAGCAGCGTAGATGGTCGGGGGGCCACAGATACGCAGTATTTT.

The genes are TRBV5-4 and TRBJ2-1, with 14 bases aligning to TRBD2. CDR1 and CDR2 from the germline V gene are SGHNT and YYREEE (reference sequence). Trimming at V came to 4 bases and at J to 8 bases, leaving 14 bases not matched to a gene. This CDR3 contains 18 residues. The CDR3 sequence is CASSSPGLAGERGYEQFF. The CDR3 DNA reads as TGTGCCAGCAGCAGTCCGGGACTAGCGGGAGAGCGTGGATATGAGCAGTTCTTC.

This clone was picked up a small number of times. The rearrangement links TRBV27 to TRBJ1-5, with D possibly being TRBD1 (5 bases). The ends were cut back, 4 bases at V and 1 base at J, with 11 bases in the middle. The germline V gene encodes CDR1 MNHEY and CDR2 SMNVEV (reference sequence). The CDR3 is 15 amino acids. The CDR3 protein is CASSYQGWSNQPQHF. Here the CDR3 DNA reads TGTGCCAGCAGTTATCAGGGCTGGAGCAATCAGCCCCAGCATTTT.

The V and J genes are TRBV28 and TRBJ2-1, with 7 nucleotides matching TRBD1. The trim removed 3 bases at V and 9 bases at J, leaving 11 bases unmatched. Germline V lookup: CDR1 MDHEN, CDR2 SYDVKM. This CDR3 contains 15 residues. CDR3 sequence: CASSLNRDSGGEQFF. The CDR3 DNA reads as TGTGCCAGCAGTTTGAACAGGGACAGCGGTGGTGAGCAGTTCTTC.

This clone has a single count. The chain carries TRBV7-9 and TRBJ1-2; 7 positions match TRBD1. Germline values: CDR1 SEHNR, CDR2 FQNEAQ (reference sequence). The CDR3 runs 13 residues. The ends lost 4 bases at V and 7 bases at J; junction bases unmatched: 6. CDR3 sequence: CASSSWTGTGYTF. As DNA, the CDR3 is TGTGCCAGCAGCTCCTGGACAGGCACTGGCTACACCTTC.

CDR3 sequence: CASSVGTSNHNEQFF. CDR3 nucleotides: TGTGCCAGCAGTGTGGGGACTAGCAACCACAATGAGCAGTTCTTC. V gene TRBV2 combines with J gene TRBJ2-1; 9 nucleotides agree with TRBD2. V lost 4 bases, J lost 5 bases, and 6 bases stayed unmatched. From germline, CDR1 is SNHLY and CDR2 FYNNEI. The CDR3 extends over 15 amino acids.

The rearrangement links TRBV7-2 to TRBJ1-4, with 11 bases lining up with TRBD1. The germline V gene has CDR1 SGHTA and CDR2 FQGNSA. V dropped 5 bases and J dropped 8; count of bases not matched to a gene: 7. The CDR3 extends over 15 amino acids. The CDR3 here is CASSNRTGGEEKLFF. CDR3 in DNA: TGTGCCAGCAGCAACAGGACAGGGGGCGAGGAAAAACTGTTTTTT.